This TCR beta chain is drawn from a study of blood T cell repertoires in COVID-19 (dated by TCRdb to the early 2020s). Regarding the study in general: Samples covering the acute and convalescent phases of COVID-19 were provided by collaborators in the United States, Italy and Spain. The prospective study material was composed of cDNA or gDNA derived from T cells, B-cell-depleted T cells, or PBMCs. The dataset comprised deeply sampled blood TCRbeta repertoires from subjects exposed to, actively infected with, or recovered from COVID-19. The repertoires were made available in a free public database intended to serve as a resource for research on the immune response to SARS-CoV-2. The samples were drawn from the first 160 participants of the ongoing ImmuneRACE study and from more than 1,000 subjects provided by 6 global collaborators. Sample metadata almost always included a de-identified subject ID, COVID-19 status, age in years and sex. Where available, HLA class I and class II types were obtained from metadata supplied by the sample provider rather than from assay-based typing. The investigation overall reported the following: Clinical and demographic metadata were provided uncurated, with the amount varying by source and participant.

One collaborating source in Seattle enrolled patients while the patients were actively infected and followed the patients over time throughout the course of disease. Whole blood was collected in K2EDTA tubes by collaborating institutions according to the institutions' own protocols. For TCRbeta analysis, collaborators shipped samples in one of three forms: frozen whole blood, isolated PBMCs, or DNA extracted from either of those sample types. A word on this clone: The antigen it binds to is not known. No per-base quality is available; no much larger clone lies one base away.

TCRbeta CDR3 regions were amplified from genomic DNA using the immunoSEQ Assay, a bias-controlled multiplex PCR. Regarding the original processing steps: Within the assay, amplification of reference gene primers was used to estimate how many nucleated cells each sample contained. Sequence reads were collapsed and filtered to measure the absolute abundance of every unique TCRbeta CDR3 rearrangement. For each sample, productive Simpson clonality was calculated as the square root of Simpson's diversity index across productive rearrangements. TCRdb took over this immuneACCESS table, retaining in-frame rearrangements with V and J assigned. Such tables are incomplete; in checked studies, under half of the missing clones stem from an unresolved V gene, and the remainder is unexplained. V, J and clone size are taken as reported in that table, and D and trimming were inferred from the DNA itself. The sample data list over 250,000 clones, and 84% of these were observed just once. The ten top clones hold about 1.5% of the sample.

V is pruned by 1 base and J by 4 bases, leaving 9 bases of the junction without a gene match. The CDR3 holds 16 amino acids from the cysteine to the phenylalanine. Of the read, only the CDR3 DNA is kept; its 48 bases are in frame from base 1. Via the germline V gene, CDR1 is SGHTA and CDR2 FQGTGA. Sequenced: peripheral blood. The receptor was derived from a human donor with COVID-19, enrolled during active disease. The donor label of this sample is uncertain. The rearrangement combines TRBV7-3 with TRBJ2-7; 8 middle bases align to TRBD1. The CDR3: CASSLNPSGGLYEQYF. Here is the DNA: TGTGCCAGCAGCTTAAACCCCTCAGGGGGCCTTTACGAGCAGTACTTC.